This T cell receptor beta chain appears in the sequencing data of a study of human T cells and chemical hapten exposure. Across the study: Slight differences in pooled library volume were the main source of varying TCR yields across samples.

Within the library, unique molecular identifiers were attached to each individual cDNA molecule. Each CDR3 protein gets one entry after TCRdb re-called the 5' RACE reads with MiXCR. The sample consists of about 140,000 distinct CDR3 sequences, around 4.1% of them appearing once. This clonotype has just a few counts. Sequencing started from total RNA isolated from unfractionated whole blood. V gave up 5 bases and J gave up 3 bases; unmatched junction bases: 13. The CDR3 spans 18 residues. The germline gives CDR1 SEHNR, CDR2 FQNEAQ (reference sequence). This receptor was obtained from a female donor in good health. The V and J genes are TRBV7-9 and TRBJ1-3; 10 positions agree with TRBD1. The CDR3 nucleotides are TGTGCCAGCAGCCGGTCCCGGGACAGGGGTCCCTGTGGAAACACCATATATTTT. Its protein product is CASSRSRDRGPCGNTIYF.